This T cell receptor beta chain comes out of a study of blood T cell repertoires in COVID-19. Across the study: The cDNA or gDNA used as material had been derived from T cells, B-cell-depleted T cells, or PBMCs.

Only in-frame clones appear in the TCRdb table, and some are missing; sequencing was by immunoSEQ multiplex PCR. Here the sample spans more than 200,000 clones, more than 85% being singletons. The trim removed 5 bases at V and 2 bases at J, leaving 6 bases unmatched. The CDR3 sequence is 15 residues long. Per germline, CDR1 SQVTM and CDR2 ANQGSEA. The sequenced sample consisted of PBMCs or T cells enriched from blood (not recorded which). The receptor was isolated from a woman in her 50s who had recovered from COVID-19. The V and J genes are TRBV29-1 and TRBJ2-3; TRBD2 matches 11 bases. The DNA of the CDR3 is TGCAGCGTTTCTCTGACTAGCGGGATCACAGATACGCAGTATTTT. It is translated as CSVSLTSGITDTQYF.